The 29 T cell receptor beta chains below were found in one sample sequenced in a study of Graves' ophthalmopathy and Graves' hyperthyroidism. From RNA, the CDR3 regions of TCR beta chains were amplified and sequenced. An initial RT-PCR round employing HTBI primers preceded a second-round multiplex PCR. TCRdb called the multiplex PCR reads again in MiXCR, with one record for every CDR3 protein. There are more than 300,000 distinct CDR3 sequences in the sample; 15% to 19% occur only once, and approximately 7% lies in the top ten. The sequenced sample consisted of peripheral blood. These receptor sequences come from a woman under 30 with stable Graves' hyperthyroidism.

This clonotype was seen at least ten times. The chain combines TRBV19 with TRBJ1-5, with D hard to call. This CDR3 is 18 amino acids long. The V end was cut by 0 bases, the J end by 2 bases, with 17 bases between. From germline, CDR1 is LNHDA and CDR2 SQIVND (reference sequence). In nucleotides, the CDR3 is TGTGCCAGTAGTATAGATCTGGCAGCCGTCTATGGCAATCAGCCCCAGCATTTT. This encodes CASSIDLAAVYGNQPQHF.

There are many counts of this clonotype. The CDR3 spells CASGSDRGNPNTGELFF. The CDR3 region has the DNA TGTGCTAGTGGTTCGGACAGGGGCAACCCGAACACCGGGGAGCTGTTTTTT. The chain recombines TRBV12-5 with TRBJ2-2; 9 nucleotides align to TRBD1. CDR1 is LGHNT and CDR2 is FRNRAP in the germline V gene. This CDR3 contains 17 residues. Germline trimming cut 4 bases from V and 0 bases from J; bases unmatched to any gene: 6.

This chain joins TRBV6-5 and TRBJ2-7; D not certain. The CDR3 has 14 residues. Germline V CDR1 and CDR2: MNHEY, SVGAGI. V was shortened by 0 bases and J by 0 bases, with 6 bases between the two germline ends. As DNA, the CDR3 is TGTGCCAGCAGTTACTCTTCGGCCTCCTACGAGCAGTACTTC. Protein product: CASSYSSASYEQYF.

This clonotype was counted at least ten times. CDR3 loop: CASSSRLYSNQPQHF. For the CDR3, the DNA is TGTGCCAGTAGTTCTCGCCTGTATAGCAATCAGCCCCAGCATTTT. V and J are TRBV19 and TRBJ1-5, with D unresolved. V was cut by 5 bases and J by 0 bases, with 11 bases left in between. CDR3 length: 15 residues. Germline-derived CDR1 and CDR2 are LNHDA and SQIVND (reference sequence).

This clonotype was seen at least ten times. CDR3 amino acids: CASSWGTGGDEQYF. CDR3 bases: TGCGCCAGCAGCTGGGGGACAGGGGGGGACGAGCAGTACTTC. The chain carries TRBV5-1 and TRBJ2-7; 11 bases are a match to TRBD1. The CDR3 runs to 14 residues. Trimming at V came to 3 bases and at J to 5 bases, leaving 4 bases not matched to a gene. Germline CDR1 reads SGHRS; CDR2 reads YFSETQ.

This clonotype was counted only a few times. The chain joins TRBV4-1 to TRBJ1-1; D gene uncertain. The CDR3 totals 15 residues. The V end was cut by 3 bases, the J end by 1 base, with 12 bases between. CDR1 is MGHRA and CDR2 is YSYEKL in the germline V gene. The CDR3 bases are TGCGCCAGCAGCCACAAAAACTCGGCGAACACTGAAGCTTTCTTT. Amino acids: CASSHKNSANTEAFF.

This sequence joins TRBV6-5 and TRBJ1-1; D is unclear. CDR1 and CDR2 from the germline V gene are MNHEY and SVGAGI. The CDR3 totals 16 residues. Trimming left V 1 base short and J 0 bases short, with 12 bases between. The CDR3 coding sequence is TGTGCCAGCAGTTACTTACGCAGGAGGCTGAACACTGAAGCTTTCTTT. Translation: CASSYLRRRLNTEAFF.

In this sample, this clonotype turned up many times. The V call is TRBV6-4, the J call TRBJ2-7, with TRBD1 matching over 7 bases. V was pared by 2 bases and J by 4 bases, with 17 bases of the junction left unmatched. In germline, CDR1 is MRHNA, CDR2 SNTAGT. This CDR3 contains 18 residues. The CDR3 reads CASSDRTYHRDRNYEQYF. The CDR3 DNA sequence: TGTGCCAGCAGTGACCGGACTTACCACCGGGACAGAAATTACGAGCAGTACTTC.

This clonotype was counted many times. CDR3 nucleotides: TGTGCCAGCAGTTACTCGCGTAGAGCGGGGGGGCGATCCGGGGAGCTGTTTTTT. Translated: CASSYSRRAGGRSGELFF. The chain couples TRBV6-2 or TRBV6-3 to TRBJ2-2, with 10 bases identical to TRBD2. From germline, CDR1 is MNHEY and CDR2 SVGEGT. The CDR3 contains 18 residues. Losses at the gene ends were 0 bases for V and 6 bases for J; bases not matched to a gene: 10.

Note on this clonotype: The conserved phenylalanine or tryptophan normally closing the CDR3 is absent here, so this likely arose from a read error. This rearrangement joins TRBV6-2 or TRBV6-3 to TRBJ1-5; D gene unclear. The CDR3 is 15 residues long. V lost 6 bases and J lost 4, with 16 bases in between. CDR1 MNHEY and CDR2 SVGEGT come from the germline V gene. The DNA of the CDR3 is TGTGCCAGCAGCAATTCGCGCGTCGGGAATCAGCCCCAGCATTAT. Amino acid sequence: CASSNSRVGNQPQHY.

This clonotype was observed many times. The genes are TRBV6-1 and TRBJ1-5, with D tentatively TRBD1 (5 bases). CDR3 size: 14 residues. Per germline, CDR1 MNHNS and CDR2 SASEGT. V gave up 1 base and J gave up 10 bases, with 14 bases separating them. CDR3 coding DNA: TGTGCCAGCAGTGAAGGGCCCAGGGAATCACCCCAGCATTTT. Its translation: CASSEGPRESPQHF.

This clonotype occurred many times. This chain uses TRBV12-3 or TRBV12-4 with TRBJ1-2; D is undetermined. Trimming took 3 bases from V and 7 from J, leaving 18 bases between them. The CDR3 is 15 residues long. As DNA, the CDR3 is TGTGCCAGCAGTTTTGTCCAGGAACCTCTAGTTGGCTACACCTTC. Translated: CASSFVQEPLVGYTF.

This clonotype has a count of ten or more. This chain uses TRBV6-5 with TRBJ2-4, with TRBD1 as a possible D gene (7 bases). The V and J ends lost 0 bases and 8 bases respectively, with 14 bases between them. CDR1 MNHEY and CDR2 SVGAGI come from the germline V gene. This CDR3 is 15 amino acids long. In DNA form, the CDR3 reads TGTGCCAGCAGTTACTCGACCCAGGGGGAGGACATTCAGTACTTC. This gives the protein CASSYSTQGEDIQYF.

Ten or more counts support this clonotype. The rearrangement joins TRBV12-3 or TRBV12-4 to TRBJ1-1, with D possibly being TRBD1 (5 bases). Trimming stripped 3 bases from V and 1 base from J, with 15 bases between. The CDR3 contains 16 residues. CDR3: CASSFQKPGPNTEAFF. CDR3 nucleotide sequence: TGTGCCAGCAGTTTTCAGAAACCGGGACCGAACACTGAAGCTTTCTTT.

This clonotype was observed at least ten times. The rearrangement uses TRBV25-1 and TRBJ1-1; TRBD1 might be the D (5 bases). The ends were cut back, 3 bases at V and 10 bases at J, with 12 bases in the middle. This CDR3 has 12 amino acids. The germline V gene has CDR1 MGHDK and CDR2 SYGVNS. CDR3 in DNA: TGTGCCAGCAGTGATTCAGGGTACGGAGCTTTCTTT. Translated: CASSDSGYGAFF.

In this sample, this clonotype turned up once. The chain employs TRBV27 and TRBJ2-7, with D perhaps matching TRBD2 (5 bases). Per the germline V gene, CDR1 is MNHEY and CDR2 is SMNVEV (reference sequence). The CDR3 sequence is 16 residues long. Trimming stripped 0 bases from V and 4 bases from J, with 16 bases between. CDR3 nucleotide sequence: TGTGCCAGCAGTTTATCGAGGGAACTAGTGTCGTACGAGCAGTACTTC. Translating it yields CASSLSRELVSYEQYF.

Concerning this clonotype itself: At one end, the junction sequence differs from germline, possibly due to a read error. The CDR3 protein is CASSLSNTTNTEAFF. The CDR3 nucleotides are TGTGCCAGCAGCTTATCGAACACGACGAACACAGAAGCTTTCTTT. This chain uses TRBV11-2 with TRBJ1-1; D gene uncertain. Germline V gene sequence: CDR1 SGHAT, CDR2 FQNNGV. The CDR3 sequence is 15 residues long.

This clonotype showed up many times. J is TRBJ1-2 and V is TRBV10-3, with D maybe TRBD1 (6 bases). Trimming pared 4 bases from V and 8 bases from J, leaving 14 bases between. Germline assignment: CDR1 ENHRY and CDR2 SYGVKD. The CDR3 spans 13 residues. The CDR3 region is CAISVGHTGGYTF. DNA for the CDR3: TGTGCCATCAGTGTTGGGCATACAGGGGGCTACACCTTC.

This clonotype was seen repeatedly, ten times or more. This sequence joins TRBV27 and TRBJ1-2, with TRBD1 matching 9 bases. CDR3 length: 14 residues. The germline V gene encodes CDR1 MNHEY and CDR2 SMNVEV (reference sequence). Unmatched junction bases numbered 4, after V lost 4 bases and J lost 4 bases. The CDR3 DNA is TGTGCCAGCAGTTCGACGGGACAGGGCTATGGCTACACCTTC. Translating gives CASSSTGQGYGYTF.

Many counts were recorded for this clonotype. This chain links TRBV2 with TRBJ2-2, with D possibly being TRBD2 (5 bases). Looked up from germline, CDR1 is SNHLY and CDR2 is FYNNEI. The V end lost 7 bases, the J end lost 2 bases, and 14 bases lay between the germline ends. The CDR3 is 15 residues long. The CDR3 region is CASTEGRPNTGELFF. In DNA form, the CDR3 reads TGTGCCAGCACTGAGGGAAGGCCAAACACCGGGGAGCTGTTTTTT.

With regard to this clonotype: The junction departs from the called germline gene at one end, perhaps through a read error. The V gene is TRBV7-9, the J gene TRBJ2-7, with D perhaps assigned TRBD1 or TRBD2 (6 bases each). The germline gives CDR1 SEHNR, CDR2 FQNEAQ (reference sequence). The CDR3 has 14 residues. CDR3 region: CASSLGEVTGAKHF. The CDR3 DNA is TGTGCCAGCAGCTTAGGCGAGGTTACGGGGGCCAAGCACTTC.

This clonotype was seen ten or more times. The V gene is TRBV3-1, the J gene TRBJ1-1, with D unresolved. The germline V gene encodes CDR1 LGHDT and CDR2 YNNKEL (reference sequence). Trimming removed 4 bases at V and 3 bases at J, with 12 bases between. This CDR3 has 14 amino acids. This chain's CDR3 is CASSPVTLDTEAFF. DNA for the CDR3: TGTGCCAGCAGCCCGGTGACGTTGGACACTGAAGCTTTCTTT.

This clonotype was detected many times. CDR3 coding DNA: TGTGCCAGCAGTCCCCGGGACAGTGAAGCTTTCTTT. Translating gives CASSPRDSEAFF. The chain couples TRBV28 to TRBJ1-1; 7 bases align to TRBD1. CDR1 and CDR2 (germline): MDHEN, SYDVKM. This CDR3 region has 12 residues. After removal of 5 bases from V and 7 bases from J, the junction contained 4 bases not matched to a gene.

This clonotype was detected only a few times. The chain combines TRBV20-1 with TRBJ2-5; D might be TRBD2 (6 bases). Per germline, CDR1 DFQATT and CDR2 SNEGSKA (reference sequence). V was shortened by 0 bases and J by 0 bases, with 8 bases between the two germline ends. The CDR3 is made up of 14 amino acids. CDR3 loop: CSARDRGYQETQYF. CDR3 bases: TGCAGTGCTAGAGATCGGGGGTACCAAGAGACCCAGTACTTC.

The rearrangement joins TRBV20-1 to TRBJ1-2; D is unresolved. V dropped 2 bases and J dropped 3 bases, with 10 bases sitting between them. This CDR3 contains 13 residues. Germline-derived CDR1 and CDR2 are DFQATT and SNEGSKA (reference sequence). Here the CDR3 DNA reads TGCAGTGCTAGACCTGAGGGAGACTATGGCTACACCTTC. It specifies CSARPEGDYGYTF.

This clonotype appeared many times. The chain combines TRBV3-1 with TRBJ2-5; D possibly corresponds to TRBD2 (5 bases). The germline gives CDR1 LGHDT, CDR2 YNNKEL (reference sequence). The CDR3 length is 14 residues. The V and J ends lost 4 bases and 5 bases respectively, with 14 bases between them. In nucleotides, the CDR3 is TGTGCCAGCAGCCCCCTACTAGTCGACGAGACCCAGTACTTC. Translating it yields CASSPLLVDETQYF.

This clonotype was recorded many times. This rearrangement joins TRBV12-5 to TRBJ2-2, with TRBD1 identical over 8 bases. The CDR3 runs 15 residues. V was clipped by 6 bases and J by 5 bases; unmatched bases: 8. Germline CDR1 LGHNT, CDR2 FRNRAP. CDR3 DNA: TGTGCTAGTGGCCTGGACAGGGTACGGACCGGGGAGCTGTTTTTT. This translates into CASGLDRVRTGELFF.

This clonotype was seen repeatedly, ten times or more. The V gene is TRBV20-1, the J gene TRBJ2-7, with a weak D call TRBD2 (7 bases). The CDR3 spans 14 residues. The germline CDR1 and CDR2 sequences are DFQATT and SNEGSKA (reference sequence). With 6 bases removed from V and 1 base from J, the gap between germline ends came to 16 bases. In nucleotides, the CDR3 is TGCAGTGCACATAAAGAGGGGGGGTCCTACGAGCAGTACTTC. This translates into CSAHKEGGSYEQYF.

There are many counts of this clonotype. The V and J genes are TRBV4-1 and TRBJ2-5; 9 nucleotides match TRBD2. V lost 5 bases to trimming and J lost 4 bases; unmatched junction nucleotides: 14. The CDR3 covers 17 residues. CDR1 and CDR2 from the germline V gene are MGHRA and YSYEKL. The DNA for the CDR3 is TGCGCCAGCAGCTACTGGGGCTGGGGCGGGGGGGCAGAGACCCAGTACTTC. Translation: CASSYWGWGGGAETQYF.